Each of the 32 T cell receptor beta chains below was sequenced from the same sample in a study of tumor-infiltrating lymphocytes in primary liver carcinoma. The tissue used was unsorted bulk material of 20-30 mg. RNA and DNA were co-extracted from it with the AllPrep DNA/RNA mini kit. TCR beta cDNA was reverse-transcribed from about 500 ng of total RNA. The reaction used a constant-region primer and ProtoScript II reverse transcriptase. Three nested multiplex PCR rounds of slightly modified ARM-PCR generated TCR beta libraries. TRBV1-TRBV30 forward primers and a C-beta reverse primer were used in the first two PCR rounds, which each ran for around 10 cycles. Each CDR3 protein is one row after TCRdb ran MiXCR on the multiplex PCR reads. The table has tens of thousands of distinct CDR3 sequences, about 73% seen once; the top ten hold about 30%. What was sequenced was liver tumor tissue from sampling region 3. Stated subset: tumor region T3, left-lateral pole. These receptors were taken from a man between 40 and 49 years old with primary liver carcinoma and hepatitis B virus infection.

Turning to this clonotype: A read error may produce the germline difference seen at one junction end. The chain links TRBV6-1 to TRBJ1-1, with TRBD1 matching over 9 bases. Germline assignment: CDR1 MNHNS and CDR2 SASEGT. The CDR3 runs to 14 residues. The DNA for the CDR3 is TGTACCAGCAGTGCACTACCGGGACAGGGATGGGCTCTCTTT. Amino acids: CTSSALPGQGWALF.

A few counts support this clonotype. This could be a read error, since a much larger clone is one nucleotide away. This chain joins TRBV5-1 and TRBJ1-1; D not certain. The CDR3 loop spans 13 amino acids. Per germline, CDR1 SGHRS and CDR2 YFSETQ. DNA for the CDR3: TGCGCCAGCGGCTTGTATTCGAACACTGAAGCTTTCTTT. Translation: CASGLYSNTEAFF.

On this clonotype itself: A much larger clone sits a single nucleotide away, making a read error possible. This chain links TRBV28 with TRBJ2-2; D could derive from TRBD1 or TRBD2 (5 bases each). V shed 6 bases and J shed 7 bases, with 24 bases lying between them. From germline, CDR1 is MDHEN and CDR2 SYDVKM. The CDR3 runs to 17 residues. The CDR3 bases are TGTGCCAGCAGCCTCCCCCGGGGCATGAGTATGGACGGGGAGCTGTTTTTT. Its protein is CASSLPRGMSMDGELFF.

A note on this clonotype: This CDR3 is missing its conserved last phenylalanine or tryptophan, likely due to a read error. The DNA is omitted, as the CDR3 cannot be located on it reliably, and the CDR3 follows TCRdb's listing. The CDR3 sequence: CASSPPTSGSIDTQCL. This sequence joins TRBV11-2 and TRBJ2-3; the table's D call of TRBD2 was not tested on the DNA. From germline, CDR1 is SGHAT and CDR2 FQNNGV. The CDR3 is 16 residues long, ends included.

This chain links TRBV11-2 with TRBJ2-5, with 11 nucleotides matching TRBD1. The DNA end is more similar to TRBJ2-1, so the J call may be wrong. The CDR3 extends over 18 amino acids. Germline CDR1 and CDR2: SGHAT and FQNNGV. In DNA, the CDR3 is TGTGCCAGCAACTCGTACGCAGGGACAGGGGGTTCCCAAGAGACTCAGTTCTTC. Translation gives CASNSYAGTGGSQETQFF.

Notes on this clonotype: A much larger clonotype is one base distant, so this may be a read error. The V and J genes are TRBV29-1 and TRBJ1-2, with 9 bases fitting TRBD1. Germline assignment: CDR1 SQVTM and CDR2 ANQGSEA. The length of the CDR3 is 14 residues. The CDR3 nucleotides read TGCGGCGTGCGAGCCGGGACAGGGAACTATGGCTACACCTTC. This encodes CGVRAGTGNYGYTF.

This clonotype was counted only a few times. A clone one base away is much larger, so this may be a read error. The chain is built from TRBV5-1 and TRBJ2-7; D tentatively reads TRBD1 or TRBD2 (7 bases each). The CDR3 runs to 13 residues. Germline CDR1 reads SGHRS; CDR2 reads YFSETQ. The CDR3, as DNA: TGCGCCGGCAGGGGGGGGGCCTCCTACGAGCAGTACTTC. Translating it yields CAGRGGASYEQYF.

The chain joins TRBV4-1 to TRBJ1-3; the D gene is possibly TRBD1 (6 bases). Trimming cost V 4 bases and J 4 bases, with 20 bases left between them. CDR1 is MGHRA, CDR2 YSYEKL, per germline. This CDR3 is 17 amino acids long. CDR3: CASSPPRTAVSGNTIYF. The CDR3 DNA is TGCGCCAGCAGCCCGCCTCGGACAGCAGTCTCCGGAAACACCATATATTTT.

V is TRBV6-1 and J is TRBJ1-2; tentative D call: TRBD1 (5 bases). The germline CDR1 and CDR2 sequences are MNHNS and SASEGT. V lost 9 bases, J lost 4 bases, and 27 bases lay in between. The CDR3 has 17 amino acids. The CDR3, as DNA: TGTGCCAGTAGTCCTACCAGGGTATCATCTATCCCCTATGGCTACACCTTC. Residues: CASSPTRVSSIPYGYTF.

As to this clonotype: At one end, the junction sequence differs from germline, possibly due to a read error. The chain recombines TRBV29-1 with TRBJ2-2; 9 nucleotides agree with TRBD2. Germline-derived CDR1 and CDR2 are SQVTM and ANQGSEA. CDR3 length equals 13 residues. CDR3 bases: TGCAGCGTTCGGCTAGCGGGAAACGGGGAGTTGTTTTTT. Translation gives CSVRLAGNGELFF.

Concerning this clonotype itself: An end of the junction does not agree with germline; a read error may underlie this. The chain joins TRBV6-1 to TRBJ1-3; TRBD1 is a possible D gene (5 bases). The length of the CDR3 is 16 residues. Germline V gene lookup returns CDR1 MNHNS and CDR2 SASEGT. CDR3 in amino acids: CASSQRKTDTGNTIYF. The CDR3 coding sequence is TGTGCCAGCAGCCAAAGAAAGACAGACACTGGAAACACCATTTATTTT.

Details on this clonotype: Since no conserved phenylalanine or tryptophan closes the CDR3, a read error is the likely cause. The chain employs TRBV4-1 and TRBJ2-4; D possibly corresponds to TRBD1 (5 bases). The length of the CDR3 is 19 residues. CDR1 MGHRA and CDR2 YSYEKL come from the germline V gene. CDR3 region: CASSQEPPQNEGAKNIQYL. The CDR3 DNA reads as TGCGCCAGCAGCCAAGAGCCCCCTCAAAACGAAGGGGCCAAGAACATTCAGTACCTC.

Regarding this clonotype: The final CDR3 position lacks the conserved phenylalanine or tryptophan, pointing to a likely read error. The J gene is TRBJ2-7, the V gene TRBV28, with D hard to call. The CDR3 has 13 amino acids. The V gene's germline CDR1 is MDHEN and CDR2 SYDVKM. The CDR3 region has the DNA TGTTCCATCTCCCGCCAATTCGTCTACGAGCAGTACTCC. Amino acid sequence: CSISRQFVYEQYS.

As to this clonotype: Sequence at one end of the junction differs from germline and may be a read error. The V gene is TRBV7-3, the J gene TRBJ2-1; D gene uncertain. In germline, CDR1 is SGHTA, CDR2 FQGTGA. This CDR3 comprises 15 residues. The CDR3 is CASSPNAGSYNEQLF. The CDR3, as DNA: TGTGCCAGCAGCCCGAATGCCGGGTCGTACAATGAGCAGCTCTTC.

Remarks on this clonotype: At one boundary the junction diverges from the germline segment, which might be a read error. The rearrangement links TRBV5-1 to TRBJ2-3, with a possible D match to TRBD2 (6 bases). The CDR3 totals 15 residues. Germline values: CDR1 SGHRS, CDR2 YFSETQ. This chain's CDR3 is CASSLASESTDKQYF. The CDR3 region has the DNA TGTGCCAGCAGCTTAGCTAGCGAGAGCACAGATAAGCAGTATTTT.

Concerning this clonotype itself: The germline gene is not matched at one end of the junction; a read error may be the cause. This chain uses TRBV29-1 with TRBJ2-5; 7 bases agree with TRBD1. Germline-derived CDR1 and CDR2 are SQVTM and ANQGSEA. The CDR3 is made up of 12 amino acids. CDR3 DNA sequence: TGCAGCGCCAGGACAGGCAGAGAGACTCAGTACTTC. It translates to CSARTGRETQYF.

Concerning this clonotype itself: An end of the junction differs from the germline gene, which may be a read error. The V gene is TRBV6-6, the J gene TRBJ2-7; TRBD1 matches 9 bases. The CDR3 length is 16 residues. CDR1 MNHNY and CDR2 SVGAGI come from the germline V gene (reference sequence). The CDR3 here is CASSYLGTGHSHEQYF. CDR3 in DNA: TGTGCCAGCAGTTACCTGGGGACAGGGCACTCCCACGAACAGTACTTC.

The V call is TRBV6-5, the J call TRBJ1-3; no clear D. The CDR3 length is 15 residues. Trimming stripped 6 bases from V and 2 bases from J, with 14 bases between. Germline lookup yields CDR1 MNHEY and CDR2 SVGAGI. In nucleotides, the CDR3 is TGTGCCAGCAGAGATGACCGCTACCCTGGAAACACCATATATTTT. This gives the protein CASRDDRYPGNTIYF.

The chain has TRBV29-1 and TRBJ2-3; D is possibly TRBD2 (5 bases). The length of the CDR3 is 14 residues. Trimming cost V 6 bases and J 5 bases, with 18 bases left between them. The germline V gene has CDR1 SQVTM and CDR2 ANQGSEA. In DNA form, the CDR3 reads TGCAGCGTCCGACTCGGGAAGTCCATAGATACGCAGTATTTT. Amino acids: CSVRLGKSIDTQYF.

This clonotype occurred a few times. The final CDR3 position lacks the conserved phenylalanine or tryptophan, pointing to a likely read error. V and J are TRBV13 and TRBJ2-7; tentatively, D is TRBD2 (6 bases). The CDR3 is made up of 11 amino acids. In germline, CDR1 is PRHDT, CDR2 FYEKMQ (reference sequence). V was trimmed by 2 bases and J by 7 bases, leaving 6 bases between them. CDR3 residues: CASSLRGEQYL. The CDR3 nucleotides read TGTGCCAGCAGCTTACGGGGGGAGCAGTACCTC.

This clonotype showed up just once. This may be a read error: a much more frequent sequence differs by one nucleotide. DNA for the CDR3: TGTGCCAGCACTGGAGAGGGGGGACTAGCGGATTACAATGAGCAGTTCTTC. This sequence encodes CASTGEGGLADYNEQFF. The chain links TRBV28 to TRBJ2-1; 11 bases are a match to TRBD2. Losses at the gene ends were 7 bases for V and 4 bases for J; bases not matched to a gene: 12. Germline CDR1 reads MDHEN; CDR2 reads SYDVKM. The CDR3 loop spans 17 amino acids.

This clonotype was picked up many times. The V call is TRBV5-1, the J call TRBJ2-1, with D tentatively TRBD1 or TRBD2 (5 bases each). Trimming cost V 4 bases and J 0 bases, with 11 bases left between them. CDR1 and CDR2 from the germline V gene are SGHRS and YFSETQ. The CDR3 contains 15 residues. CDR3 loop: CASSTGQSSYNEQFF. CDR3 sequence (DNA): TGCGCCAGCAGCACGGGGCAGAGCTCCTACAATGAGCAGTTCTTC.

Comments on this clonotype: Being one base from a much bigger clone, this may be a read error. The DNA is omitted, as the CDR3 cannot be located on it reliably, and the CDR3 follows TCRdb's listing. The chain is built from TRBV6-5 and TRBJ1-6; the D call TRBD1 from the table was never checked on the DNA. Per the germline V gene, CDR1 is MNHEY and CDR2 is SVGAGI. The CDR3 is 16 amino acids long, termini counted. CDR3 region: CASSWGRGATNSPLLF.

Turning to this clonotype: A read error may produce the germline difference seen at one junction end. The chain links TRBV2 to TRBJ2-1; TRBD2 agrees at 9 bases. The CDR3 has 15 amino acids. Germline lookup yields CDR1 SNHLY and CDR2 FYNNEI. CDR3 coding DNA: TGTGCCAGCTCCCCAGAGGCTAGCGGGAACGTTGAGCACTTCTTC. It is translated as CASSPEASGNVEHFF.

Only a few counts were recorded for this clonotype. Sequence at one end of the junction differs from germline and may be a read error. This chain joins TRBV6-1 and TRBJ1-6; tentative D call: TRBD1 (6 bases). CDR3 length: 15 amino acids. CDR1 is MNHNS and CDR2 is SASEGT in the germline V gene. This CDR3 reads CVTTPQQGGNSPLHF. CDR3 in DNA: TGTGTCACCACCCCCCAACAGGGCGGAAATTCACCCCTCCATTTT.

On this clonotype itself: Likely a read error: the CDR3 ends without its conserved phenylalanine or tryptophan. The chain recombines TRBV5-5 with TRBJ2-2; D might be TRBD2 (6 bases). Germline CDR1 reads SGHKS; CDR2 reads YYEKEE (reference sequence). The CDR3 runs 14 residues. CDR3 sequence (DNA): TGTGCCTGCAGTCGGGAGCCTATCACCGGGGAGCTGTTTTCT. Translating gives CACSREPITGELFS.

This chain joins TRBV30 and TRBJ1-1; D is unclear. The CDR3 has 13 amino acids. V was pared by 3 bases and J by 3 bases, with 11 bases between. CDR1 is GTSNPN and CDR2 is SVGIG in the germline V gene (reference sequence). The CDR3 sequence is CAWRWSSDTEAFF. The CDR3 nucleotides are TGTGCCTGGAGATGGAGTTCGGACACTGAAGCTTTCTTT.

Concerning this clonotype itself: Relative to the germline gene, one junction end is altered; a read error may explain this. V and J are TRBV29-1 and TRBJ2-7; perhaps TRBD2 as D (5 bases). In germline, CDR1 is SQVTM, CDR2 ANQGSEA. The CDR3 covers 12 residues. The chain's CDR3 is CSIDDLGREQYF. DNA for the CDR3: TGCAGCATTGATGATCTAGGGAGAGAGCAGTACTTC.

This clonotype occurred many times. The rearrangement uses TRBV29-1 and TRBJ1-2, with 12 nucleotides matching TRBD1. Per germline, CDR1 SQVTM and CDR2 ANQGSEA. The CDR3 sequence is 15 residues long. The V gene end was trimmed by 6 bases and the J gene end by 4 bases; junction bases not matched to a gene: 9. CDR3 loop: CSVAGTGGAAYGYTF. The CDR3 DNA is TGCAGCGTAGCCGGGACAGGGGGCGCTGCCTATGGCTACACCTTC.

The chain carries TRBV7-3 and TRBJ2-5, with 7 bases that match TRBD2. The CDR3 runs 13 residues. CDR1 is SGHTA, CDR2 FQGTGA, per germline. V lost 3 bases, J lost 10 bases, and 8 bases stayed unmatched. The CDR3 bases are TGTGCCAGCAGCTTGGGGACCGAGCGGGACCAGTACTTC. This translates into CASSLGTERDQYF.

This chain connects TRBV29-1 to TRBJ2-1; 10 nucleotides agree with TRBD1. The CDR3 totals 14 residues. V gave up 7 bases and J gave up 8 bases; unmatched junction bases: 11. The germline V gene has CDR1 SQVTM and CDR2 ANQGSEA. The CDR3 bases are TGCAGCGGATTGCCGGGACAGGGGCTTTATGAGCAGTTCTTC. It is translated as CSGLPGQGLYEQFF.

The chain joins TRBV29-1 to TRBJ2-5, with 7 positions matching TRBD1. Per the germline V gene, CDR1 is SQVTM and CDR2 is ANQGSEA. The CDR3 is 14 residues long. Trimming removed 7 bases from V and 7 bases from J; junction bases left unmatched: 15. The CDR3 protein is CSARGQKIGWTQYF. In nucleotides, the CDR3 is TGCAGCGCCAGGGGACAGAAAATAGGGTGGACCCAGTACTTC.